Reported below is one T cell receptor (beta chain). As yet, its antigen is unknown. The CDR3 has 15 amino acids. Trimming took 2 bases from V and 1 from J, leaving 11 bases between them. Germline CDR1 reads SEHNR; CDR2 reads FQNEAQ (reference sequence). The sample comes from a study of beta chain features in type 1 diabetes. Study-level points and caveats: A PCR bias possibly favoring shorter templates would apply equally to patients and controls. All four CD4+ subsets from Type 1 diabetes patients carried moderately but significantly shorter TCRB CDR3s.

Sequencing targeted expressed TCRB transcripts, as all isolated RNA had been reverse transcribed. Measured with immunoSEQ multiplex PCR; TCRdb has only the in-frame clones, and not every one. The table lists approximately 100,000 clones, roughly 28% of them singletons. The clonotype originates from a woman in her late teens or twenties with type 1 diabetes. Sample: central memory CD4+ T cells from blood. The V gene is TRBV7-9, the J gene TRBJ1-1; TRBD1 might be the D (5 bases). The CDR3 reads CASSLQGTTNTEAFF. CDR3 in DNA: TGTGCCAGCAGCTTACAGGGAACAACGAACACTGAAGCTTTCTTT.